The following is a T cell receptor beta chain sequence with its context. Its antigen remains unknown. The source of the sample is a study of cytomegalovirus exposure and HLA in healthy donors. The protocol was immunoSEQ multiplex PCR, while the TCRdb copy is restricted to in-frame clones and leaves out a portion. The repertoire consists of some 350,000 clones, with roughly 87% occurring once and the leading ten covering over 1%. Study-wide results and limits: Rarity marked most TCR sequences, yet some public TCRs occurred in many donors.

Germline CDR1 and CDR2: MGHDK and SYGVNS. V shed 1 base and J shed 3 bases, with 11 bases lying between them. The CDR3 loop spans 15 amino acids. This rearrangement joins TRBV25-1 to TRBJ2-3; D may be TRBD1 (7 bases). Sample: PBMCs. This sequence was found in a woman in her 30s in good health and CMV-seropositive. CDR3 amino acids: CASSESQGRTDTQYF. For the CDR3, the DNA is TGTGCCAGCAGTGAATCACAGGGGAGGACAGATACGCAGTATTTT. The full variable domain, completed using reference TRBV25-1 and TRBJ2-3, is EADIYQTPRYLVIGTGKKITLECSQTMGHDKMYWYQQDPGMELHLIHYSYGVNSTEKGDLSSESTVSRIRTEHFPLTLESARPSHTSQYLCASSESQGRTDTQYFGPGTRLTVL.